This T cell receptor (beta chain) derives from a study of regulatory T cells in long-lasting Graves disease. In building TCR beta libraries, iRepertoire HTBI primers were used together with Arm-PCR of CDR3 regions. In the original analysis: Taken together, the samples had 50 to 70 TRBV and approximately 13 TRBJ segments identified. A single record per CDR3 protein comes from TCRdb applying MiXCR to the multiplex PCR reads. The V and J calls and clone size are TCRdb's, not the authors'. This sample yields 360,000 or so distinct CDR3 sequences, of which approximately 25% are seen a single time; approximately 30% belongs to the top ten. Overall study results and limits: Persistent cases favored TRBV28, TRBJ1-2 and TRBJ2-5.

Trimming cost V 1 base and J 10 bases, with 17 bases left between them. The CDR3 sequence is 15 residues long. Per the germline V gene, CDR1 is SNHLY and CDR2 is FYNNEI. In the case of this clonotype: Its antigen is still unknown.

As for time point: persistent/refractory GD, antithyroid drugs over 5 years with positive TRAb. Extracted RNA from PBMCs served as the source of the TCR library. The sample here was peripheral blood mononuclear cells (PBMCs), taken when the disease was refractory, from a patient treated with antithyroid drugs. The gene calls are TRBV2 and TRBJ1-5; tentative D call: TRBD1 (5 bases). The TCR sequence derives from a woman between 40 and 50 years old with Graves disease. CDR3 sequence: CASSEGGRVSYPQHF. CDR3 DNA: TGTGCCAGCAGTGAAGGGGGCAGGGTTAGTTATCCCCAGCATTTT.